This passage covers 20 T cell receptor beta chains from one sample sequenced in a study of blood T cell repertoires in COVID-19. Clones were read by immunoSEQ multiplex PCR, and TCRdb kept only the in-frame ones, dropping some. The sample has about 21,000 clones, roughly 80% seen once. Input material: peripheral blood. The source is a human donor in a cohort sampled during active COVID-19.

The genes are TRBV11-3 and TRBJ2-5; maybe TRBD2 (6 bases). CDR3 length equals 16 residues. Trimming removed 1 base at V and 4 bases at J, with 16 bases between. Germline V CDR1 and CDR2: SGHNT, YENEEA. CDR3 amino acids: CASSLGVRGVGETQYF. The CDR3 DNA follows: TGTGCCAGCAGCTTAGGCGTGCGGGGAGTGGGAGAGACCCAGTACTTC.

The chain combines TRBV11-3 with TRBJ2-1, with 11 bases aligning to TRBD2. Germline assignment: CDR1 SGHNT and CDR2 YENEEA. With V trimmed by 3 bases and J by 7 bases, 5 bases remained unmatched. CDR3 size: 15 residues. The CDR3 DNA reads as TGTGCCAGCAGCTTTAGCGGGGGGGCCGATAATGAGCAGTTCTTC. This encodes CASSFSGGADNEQFF.

V usage is TRBV24-1 and J usage is TRBJ2-7, with 7 bases fitting TRBD1. The CDR3 is 14 residues long. The junction had 7 bases not matched to a gene; V was cut back by 7 bases and J by 2 bases. Germline V gene lookup returns CDR1 KGHDR and CDR2 SFDVKD. The CDR3 loop is CATRGPGGTYEQYF. CDR3 coding DNA: TGTGCCACCAGGGGACCAGGGGGTACCTACGAGCAGTACTTC.

The CDR3 DNA is TGTGCCAGCAGATTTCGGGGAAGCTACGAGCAGTACTTC. Translated, it gives CASRFRGSYEQYF. The chain carries TRBV2 and TRBJ2-7; perhaps TRBD2 as D (5 bases). This CDR3 is 13 amino acids long. The germline V and J ends were trimmed by 6 bases and 3 bases, with 12 bases remaining between them. Germline V gene data show CDR1 as SNHLY and CDR2 as FYNNEI.

The DNA for the CDR3 is TGTGCCAGCAGCTTGGATGGAGTGACTGAGCAGTTCTTC. Its protein is CASSLDGVTEQFF. This chain uses TRBV5-4 with TRBJ2-1, with D unclear. This CDR3 contains 13 residues. From germline, CDR1 is SGHNT and CDR2 YYREEE (reference sequence). V was trimmed by 0 bases and J by 9 bases, leaving 10 bases between them. Full variable domain (remainder filled in from reference TRBV5-4 and TRBJ2-1): ETGVTQSPTHLIKTRGQQVTLRCSSQSGHNTVSWYQQALGQGPQFIFQYYREEENGRGNFPPRFSGLQFPNYSSELNVNALELDDSALYLCASSLDGVTEQFFGPGTRLTVL.

The rearrangement joins TRBV6-1 to TRBJ2-1; the match to TRBD2 covers 8 bases. V lost 4 bases, J lost 3 bases, and 11 bases stayed unmatched. Germline values: CDR1 MNHNS, CDR2 SASEGT. CDR3 length: 17 residues. The CDR3 sequence is CASSGPISGELYNEQFF. The DNA for the CDR3 is TGTGCCAGCAGTGGACCGATTAGCGGGGAACTCTACAATGAGCAGTTCTTC.

This clone has only one observation. The genes are TRBV7-9 and TRBJ1-1, with unresolved D. V was trimmed by 1 base and J by 4 bases, leaving 4 bases between them. The CDR3 contains 12 residues. CDR1 and CDR2 from the germline V gene are SEHNR and FQNEAQ (reference sequence). CDR3 DNA sequence: TGTGCCAGCAGCTTAGTGGCCACTGAAGCTTTCTTT. It codes for CASSLVATEAFF.

This chain uses TRBV6-2 or TRBV6-3 with TRBJ1-2; no definite D call. With 5 bases removed from V and 2 bases from J, the gap between germline ends came to 15 bases. The CDR3 runs 15 residues. The germline V gene encodes CDR1 MNHEY and CDR2 SVGEGT. This CDR3 is CASSPRGDVNYGYTF. CDR3 bases: TGTGCCAGCAGTCCCCGGGGTGATGTCAACTATGGCTACACCTTC.

The chain combines TRBV4-3 with TRBJ2-1; D is perhaps TRBD1 (6 bases). V was shortened by 0 bases and J by 0 bases, with 12 bases between the two germline ends. Germline CDR1 reads LGHNA; CDR2 reads YSLEER. The length of the CDR3 is 17 residues. CDR3 bases: TGCGCCAGCAGCCAAGATGTAGGGGGAAGCTCCTACAATGAGCAGTTCTTC. This codes for CASSQDVGGSSYNEQFF.

The chain recombines TRBV27 with TRBJ1-1; 8 nucleotides line up with TRBD1. The V and J ends lost 6 bases and 1 base, in that order; junction bases with no gene match: 1. This CDR3 contains 13 residues. Per the germline V gene, CDR1 is MNHEY and CDR2 is SMNVEV (reference sequence). CDR3 DNA sequence: TGTGCCAGCAGGGGACAGGCGAACACTGAAGCTTTCTTT. This codes for CASRGQANTEAFF.

The chain is built from TRBV27 and TRBJ1-5, with TRBD1 as a possible D gene (5 bases). The germline V gene encodes CDR1 MNHEY and CDR2 SMNVEV (reference sequence). Trimming took off 3 bases at V and 3 bases at J, with 9 bases between the two ends. The CDR3 has 14 amino acids. In DNA, the CDR3 is TGTGCCAGCAGTTTGGCGGGGCCCAATCAGCCCCAGCATTTT. Translating it yields CASSLAGPNQPQHF.

This chain joins TRBV18 and TRBJ1-1; D may be TRBD1 (5 bases). In germline, CDR1 is KGHSH, CDR2 LQKENI. This CDR3 is 14 amino acids long. V lost 4 bases and J 6 bases, leaving 15 bases between the germline ends. The CDR3 sequence: CASSLKGPGAEAFF. The CDR3 nucleotides are TGTGCCAGCTCACTCAAAGGGCCGGGGGCTGAAGCTTTCTTT. The whole variable domain, remainder taken from reference TRBV18 and TRBJ1-1, is NAGVMQNPRHLVRRRGQEARLRCSPMKGHSHVYWYRQLPEEGLKFMVYLQKENIIDESGMPKERFSAEFPKEGPSILRIQQVVRGDSAAYFCASSLKGPGAEAFFGQGTRLTVV.

This chain connects TRBV27 to TRBJ1-3; tentative D call: TRBD1 (6 bases). CDR1 and CDR2 from the germline V gene are MNHEY and SMNVEV (reference sequence). The CDR3 is 15 amino acids. With 6 bases removed from V and 0 bases from J, the gap between germline ends came to 12 bases. CDR3 coding DNA: TGTGCCAGCAGGGACGGACAGTACTCTGGAAACACCATATATTTT. This gives the protein CASRDGQYSGNTIYF.

This clone was seen a few times. The chain couples TRBV12-3 or TRBV12-4 to TRBJ2-1, with D perhaps matching TRBD2 (6 bases). The CDR3 has 13 residues. Trimming stripped 3 bases from V and 6 bases from J, with 9 bases between. For the CDR3, the DNA is TGTGCCAGCAGTTTGGCGGGGTTCAATGAGCAGTTCTTC. This sequence encodes CASSLAGFNEQFF.

This chain connects TRBV10-3 to TRBJ1-2; 7 nucleotides match TRBD1. Germline V gene lookup returns CDR1 ENHRY and CDR2 SYGVKD. There are 13 residues in the CDR3. V lost 10 bases, J lost 4 bases, and 9 bases stayed unmatched. The CDR3: CATWTGAVYGYTF. The CDR3, as DNA: TGTGCCACCTGGACAGGAGCAGTCTATGGCTACACCTTC.

This clone appeared once. V gene TRBV7-9 combines with J gene TRBJ1-4, with 12 nucleotides matching TRBD1. The CDR3 spans 15 residues. V shed 8 bases, J shed 8 bases, and the junction held 9 bases outside the gene matches. Germline values: CDR1 SEHNR, CDR2 FQNEAQ (reference sequence). The CDR3 DNA is TGTGCCAGCCTAAGGGGACAGGGGGCGAACGAAAAACTGTTTTTT. It yields the protein CASLRGQGANEKLFF. Based on the CDR3 plus reference TRBV7-9 and TRBJ1-4, the full variable domain is DTGVSQNPRHKITKRGQNVTFRCDPISEHNRLYWYRQTLGQGPEFLTYFQNEAQLEKSRLLSDRFSAERPKGSFSTLEIQRTEQGDSAMYLCASLRGQGANEKLFFGSGTQLSVL.

A single count supports this clone. CDR3 in DNA: TGTGCCAGCAGTTACTCTCTTGGCAGGGGACAGAAAGAGACCCAGTACTTC. Translated, it gives CASSYSLGRGQKETQYF. The chain is built from TRBV6-2 or TRBV6-3 and TRBJ2-5; 7 bases agree with TRBD1. The germline V gene has CDR1 MNHEY and CDR2 SVGEGT. J was trimmed by 3 bases and V by 0 bases; bases with no gene match: 10. This CDR3 spans 17 amino acids.

The V call is TRBV4-1, the J call TRBJ1-5; 8 bases are shared with TRBD1. Per the germline V gene, CDR1 is MGHRA and CDR2 is YSYEKL. V was pared by 2 bases and J by 1 base, with 4 bases of the junction left unmatched. The CDR3 contains 16 residues. The DNA of the CDR3 is TGCGCCAGCAGCCAATCGACAGGGGAGAGCAATCAGCCCCAGCATTTT. Its protein product is CASSQSTGESNQPQHF.

J is TRBJ1-2 and V is TRBV5-1; the match to TRBD1 covers 9 bases. This CDR3 region has 15 residues. The germline CDR1 and CDR2 sequences are SGHRS and YFSETQ. V dropped 0 bases and J dropped 8; count of bases not matched to a gene: 8. As DNA, the CDR3 is TGCGCCAGCAGCTTGGAATCAGGGACAGGGTTAGGCTACACCTTC. Translation: CASSLESGTGLGYTF. The complete variable domain, with remaining parts taken from reference TRBV5-1 and TRBJ1-2, reads KAGVTQTPRYLIKTRGQQVTLSCSPISGHRSVSWYQQTPGQGLQFLFEYFSETQRNKGNFPGRFSGRQFSNSRSEMNVSTLELGDSALYLCASSLESGTGLGYTFGSGTRLTVV.

The chain carries TRBV25-1 and TRBJ1-2; no clear D. Germline CDR1 reads MGHDK; CDR2 reads SYGVNS. This CDR3 is 11 amino acids long. V dropped 6 bases and J dropped 4 bases, with 6 bases sitting between them. The CDR3 reads CASSLGYGYTF. CDR3 sequence (DNA): TGTGCCAGCAGCCTAGGCTATGGCTACACCTTC.